One sample yielded the 15 T cell receptor beta chains listed below, sequenced in a study of blood T cell repertoires in COVID-19 (dated by TCRdb to 2018 to 2020). The protocol used for the library was the immunoSEQ multiplex PCR assay. TCRdb holds this immuneACCESS table with in-frame rearrangements only. Some clones are missing; in checked studies, unresolved V genes explain under half, and the rest has no known cause. This sample is represented by 100,000 to 140,000 clones; approximately 88% of them were singletons. The top ten clones comprise more than 4.5% of the sample. Source material: peripheral blood. The receptors were gathered from a middle-aged man with active or convalescent COVID-19.

This chain's CDR3 is CASSSGGGPYNEQFF. The CDR3 DNA reads as TGTGCCAGCAGCTCAGGCGGAGGGCCCTACAATGAGCAGTTCTTC. V gene TRBV7-2 combines with J gene TRBJ2-1; D might be TRBD2 (6 bases). CDR3 length: 15 residues. The germline gives CDR1 SGHTA, CDR2 FQGNSA. V lost 4 bases, J lost 2 bases, and 12 bases lay in between.

This rearrangement joins TRBV9 to TRBJ1-5; 8 bases are shared with TRBD1. Germline trimming cut 2 bases from V and 4 bases from J; bases unmatched to any gene: 2. CDR1 and CDR2 from the germline V gene are SGDLS and YYNGEE. The CDR3 is made up of 14 amino acids. Here the CDR3 DNA reads TGTGCCAGCAGCGTTTACAGGGGGAATCAGCCCCAGCATTTT. Protein: CASSVYRGNQPQHF.

The rearrangement uses TRBV28 and TRBJ2-3; TRBD2 matches at 7 bases. There are 15 residues in the CDR3. CDR1 is MDHEN, CDR2 SYDVKM, per germline. Trimming cost V 4 bases and J 0 bases; bases outside gene matches: 4. The CDR3 sequence is CASSYSGESTDTQYF. The CDR3 DNA sequence: TGTGCCAGCAGTTACAGCGGGGAAAGCACAGATACGCAGTATTTT. The full variable domain, completed using reference TRBV28 and TRBJ2-3, is DVKVTQSSRYLVKRTGEKVFLECVQDMDHENMFWYRQDPGLGLRLIYFSYDVKMKEKGDIPEGYSVSREKKERFSLILESASTNQTSMYLCASSYSGESTDTQYFGPGTRLTVL.

This clone was recorded a few times. CDR3 bases: TGTGCCAGCCGGGACTCCGGCTCCTACGAGCAGTACTTC. This sequence encodes CASRDSGSYEQYF. J is TRBJ2-7 and V is TRBV5-8; TRBD2 might be the D (6 bases). V was cut by 7 bases and J by 0 bases, with 11 bases left in between. This CDR3 has 13 amino acids. The germline V gene encodes CDR1 SGHTS and CDR2 YDEGEE. Supplemented by reference TRBV5-8 and TRBJ2-7, the full variable domain reads EAGVTQSPTHLIKTRGQQATLRCSPISGHTSVYWYQQALGLGLQFLLWYDEGEERNRGNFPPRFSGRQFPNYSSELNVNALELEDSALYLCASRDSGSYEQYFGPGTRLTVT.

The V call is TRBV30, the J call TRBJ1-1; TRBD1 might be the D (5 bases). In germline, CDR1 is GTSNPN, CDR2 SVGIG (reference sequence). This CDR3 comprises 10 residues. The V gene lost 4 bases and the J gene lost 11 bases, with 11 bases spanning the gap. The CDR3 region has the DNA TGTGCCTGGACAGGGTTGAATGCTTTCTTT. This encodes CAWTGLNAFF.

This clone was seen just once. The V gene is TRBV6-2 or TRBV6-3, the J gene TRBJ2-7; TRBD2 aligns across 9 bases. The CDR3 is 15 residues long. The germline CDR1 and CDR2 sequences are MNHEY and SVGEGT. The J segment lost 0 bases and the V segment lost 4 bases, leaving 4 bases of the junction unmatched. The CDR3 loop is CASSLLAGSSYEQYF. The CDR3 region has the DNA TGTGCCAGCAGTTTGCTAGCGGGAAGCTCCTACGAGCAGTACTTC.

The chain is built from TRBV18 and TRBJ2-3; a possible D gene is TRBD2 (5 bases). V was clipped by 3 bases and J by 1 base, with 14 bases between them. Germline V gene sequence: CDR1 KGHSH, CDR2 LQKENI. This CDR3 has 16 residues. CDR3 sequence: CASSPRRGSGTDTQYF. The CDR3 DNA reads TGTGCCAGCTCACCTAGGAGAGGGAGCGGCACAGATACGCAGTATTTT.

This chain joins TRBV10-3 and TRBJ2-7; D is possibly TRBD1 (6 bases). The V end lost 10 bases, the J end lost 0 bases, and 10 bases lay between the germline ends. The V gene's germline CDR1 is ENHRY and CDR2 SYGVKD. CDR3 size: 12 residues. The CDR3: CATGTISYEQYF. The DNA of the CDR3 is TGTGCCACCGGGACAATCTCCTACGAGCAGTACTTC.

This chain uses TRBV6-2 or TRBV6-3 with TRBJ2-5; 7 positions match TRBD2. The CDR3 runs to 15 residues. Germline V gives CDR1 MNHEY, CDR2 SVGEGT. V dropped 2 bases and J dropped 5; count of bases not matched to a gene: 8. This CDR3 is CASSYGGRGPETQYF. As DNA, the CDR3 is TGTGCCAGCAGTTACGGGGGGAGGGGCCCGGAGACCCAGTACTTC.

The chain couples TRBV27 to TRBJ1-5, with 10 bases matching TRBD1. The CDR3 is 14 residues long. Unmatched junction bases numbered 7, after V lost 6 bases and J lost 8 bases. CDR1 MNHEY and CDR2 SMNVEV come from the germline V gene (reference sequence). The CDR3 nucleotides read TGTGCCAGCAGACCGAGACAGGGGGCTGAGCCCCAGCATTTT. Translation: CASRPRQGAEPQHF.

The genes are TRBV7-2 and TRBJ2-1; 8 bases align to TRBD2. V was pared by 1 base and J by 7 bases, with 0 bases of the junction left unmatched. The CDR3 has 13 amino acids. Germline V lookup: CDR1 SGHTA, CDR2 FQGNSA. The DNA of the CDR3 is TGTGCCAGCAGCTTAGGACTAGCGAATGAGCAGTTCTTC. Protein product: CASSLGLANEQFF.

In its sample, this clone was seen a few times. The chain couples TRBV6-6 to TRBJ2-7; D is unresolved. CDR1 is MNHNY and CDR2 is SVGAGI in the germline V gene (reference sequence). Trimming took 6 bases from V and 5 from J, leaving 17 bases between them. CDR3 length: 14 residues. CDR3 sequence: CASSTLQFRDEQYF. In nucleotides, the CDR3 is TGTGCCAGCAGCACCTTACAATTCCGGGACGAGCAGTACTTC.

This clone occurred once. The chain is built from TRBV30 and TRBJ1-2, with D uncertain. This CDR3 has 12 residues. Germline V CDR1 and CDR2: GTSNPN, SVGIG (reference sequence). Trimming pared 0 bases from V and 5 bases from J, leaving 7 bases between. The CDR3 DNA is TGTGCCTGGAGTGTATCGGGGTATGGCTACACCTTC. Protein: CAWSVSGYGYTF.

V usage is TRBV6-1 and J usage is TRBJ1-5; TRBD1 agrees at 8 bases. Unmatched junction bases numbered 3, after V lost 1 base and J lost 4 bases. The length of the CDR3 is 15 residues. CDR1 and CDR2 (germline): MNHNS, SASEGT. This CDR3 is CASSEVQGANQPQHF. CDR3 bases: TGTGCCAGCAGTGAAGTGCAGGGGGCGAATCAGCCCCAGCATTTT.

V and J are TRBV20-1 and TRBJ1-2; D ambiguous. V dropped 3 bases and J dropped 1 base, with 9 bases sitting between them. The germline V gene encodes CDR1 DFQATT and CDR2 SNEGSKA (reference sequence). The CDR3 is 13 residues long. CDR3 sequence: CSASVTFNYGYTF. In DNA, the CDR3 is TGCAGTGCTAGTGTGACTTTTAACTATGGCTACACCTTC.